This T cell receptor beta chain appears in the sequencing data of a study of CXCR3-negative and CXCR3-positive naive CD8 T cells. Study-level points and caveats: CXCR3-positive naive cells carried more hydrophobic TRB CDR3s than CXCR3-negative naive cells did. CXCR3-negative and CXCR3-positive naive cells shared comparable TRBV-TRBJ usage, but memory cells did not. Relative to memory CD8+ cells, whose diversity was much lower, both naive subsets had comparably high diversity. Similar levels of surface CD5 were seen between naive subsets; TCR strength was inferred from TRB CDR3 properties.

UMI labels and 5' RACE were used to prepare the TRB cDNA libraries. Following a re-call of the 5' RACE reads, TCRdb has one entry per CDR3 protein and lacks DNA. The sample table includes about 5,800 distinct CDR3 sequences. This clonotype is labeled medium-sized based on frequency. Its antigen is still unknown. The CDR3 runs 16 residues. Germline V gene sequence: CDR1 SQVTM, CDR2 ANQGSEA. CD45RO-CCR7+CD27+CD95- defined naive CD8+ T cells. V and J are TRBV29-1 and TRBJ2-7; the TCRdb call, TRBD1, lacks DNA for checking. This sequence was found in a human donor in good health. Some clones in this sample may be carry-over from other donors' samples. Material: naive CXCR3+ CD8+ T cells from blood. The subset: CD45RO-CCR7+CD27+CD95- naive CD8+ T cells expressing CXCR3 (TNR3+). This chain's CDR3 is CSVEDPQGQGTYEQYF.